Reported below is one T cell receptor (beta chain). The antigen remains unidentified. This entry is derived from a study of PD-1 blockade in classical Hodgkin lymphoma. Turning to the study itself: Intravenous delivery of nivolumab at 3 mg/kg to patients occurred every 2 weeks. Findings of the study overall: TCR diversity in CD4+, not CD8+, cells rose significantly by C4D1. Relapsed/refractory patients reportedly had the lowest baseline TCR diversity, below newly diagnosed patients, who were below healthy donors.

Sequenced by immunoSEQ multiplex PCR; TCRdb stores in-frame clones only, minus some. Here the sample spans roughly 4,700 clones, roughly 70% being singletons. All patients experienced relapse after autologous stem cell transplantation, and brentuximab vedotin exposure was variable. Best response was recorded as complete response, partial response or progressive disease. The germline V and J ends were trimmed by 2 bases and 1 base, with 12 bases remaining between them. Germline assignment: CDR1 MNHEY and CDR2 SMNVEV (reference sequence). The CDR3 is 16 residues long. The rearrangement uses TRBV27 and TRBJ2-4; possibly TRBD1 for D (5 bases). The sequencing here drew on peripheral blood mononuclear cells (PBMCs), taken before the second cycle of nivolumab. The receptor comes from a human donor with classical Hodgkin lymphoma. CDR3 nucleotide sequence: TGTGCCAGCAGTTTAGTAGGGGTGAGGGCCAAAAACATTCAGTACTTC. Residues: CASSLVGVRAKNIQYF.